One and the same sample provided the 13 T cell receptor beta chains below, sequenced in a study of blood T cell repertoires in COVID-19. The repertoire was sequenced with immunoSEQ multiplex PCR; TCRdb's copy has only in-frame clones and lacks some. The data contain approximately 240,000 clones, about 86% of them seen just once; the ten biggest clones take up roughly 3%. Material: peripheral blood. The receptors shown here come from a woman in her twenties or thirties who had recovered from COVID-19.

The chain is built from TRBV6-5 and TRBJ2-3; TRBD2 matches 8 bases. Germline V gene sequence: CDR1 MNHEY, CDR2 SVGAGI. The length of the CDR3 is 15 residues. J lost 6 bases, V lost 2 bases, and 7 bases had no gene match. The CDR3: CASSYDSGDGDTQYF. CDR3 nucleotide sequence: TGTGCCAGCAGTTACGATAGCGGGGACGGGGATACGCAGTATTTT.

The CDR3 bases are TGTGCCAGCAGCGAGACAGGGTCTAATGAAAAACTGTTTTTT. Protein: CASSETGSNEKLFF. The chain joins TRBV9 to TRBJ1-4, with 7 bases identical to TRBD1. CDR3 length: 14 residues. After removal of 3 bases from V and 3 bases from J, the junction contained 2 bases not matched to a gene. Germline CDR1 SGDLS, CDR2 YYNGEE.

This clone was seen only once. The genes are TRBV11-2 and TRBJ1-2; D not certain. CDR1 and CDR2 (germline): SGHAT, FQNNGV. This CDR3 contains 12 residues. Trimming took 11 bases from V and 7 from J, leaving 17 bases between them. The CDR3 sequence is CAPPAGKAGYTF. The CDR3 DNA is TGTGCCCCACCGGCGGGAAAGGCTGGCTACACCTTC.

V gene TRBV19 combines with J gene TRBJ1-2; D uncertain. The ends were cut back, 5 bases at V and 0 bases at J, with 13 bases in the middle. The CDR3 is 15 residues long. Germline values: CDR1 LNHDA, CDR2 SQIVND (reference sequence). CDR3 in DNA: TGTGCCAGTAGTCTGGGTCAGGTGACTAACTATGGCTACACCTTC. This sequence encodes CASSLGQVTNYGYTF.

A remark on this clone: Its ends do not fully match the called genes, so a read error is possible. The chain's CDR3 is CASSSPFNPYGYTF. CDR3 coding DNA: TGTGCGAGCAGCTCCCCCTTTAATCCCTATGGCTACACCTTC. V is TRBV6-5 and J is TRBJ1-2; D remains unclear. Germline CDR1 and CDR2: MNHEY and SVGAGI. The CDR3 length is 14 residues.

The genes are TRBV5-1 and TRBJ2-7, with a possible D match to TRBD2 (6 bases). Germline loops: CDR1 SGHRS, CDR2 YFSETQ. Trimming took off 4 bases at V and 5 bases at J, with 16 bases between the two ends. The CDR3 runs 14 residues. The CDR3 sequence: CASSPGGIFNEQYF. CDR3 bases: TGCGCCAGCAGCCCCGGGGGTATCTTTAACGAGCAGTACTTC.

V and J are TRBV3-1 (or the pseudogene TRBV3-2) and TRBJ2-1; D unresolved. The V and J ends lost 10 bases and 4 bases respectively, with 8 bases between them. The germline V gene encodes CDR1 LGHDT and CDR2 YNNKEL (reference sequence). The CDR3 length is 11 residues. The CDR3 spells CATRGYNEQFF. CDR3 nucleotide sequence: TGTGCCACGCGAGGATACAATGAGCAGTTCTTC.

The chain recombines TRBV5-1 with TRBJ1-4; maybe TRBD1 (6 bases). There are 14 residues in the CDR3. CDR1 is SGHRS and CDR2 is YFSETQ in the germline V gene. The V end was cut by 0 bases, the J end by 8 bases, with 11 bases between. CDR3 sequence: CASSLGAGVEKLFF. The CDR3 coding sequence is TGCGCCAGCAGCTTGGGGGCAGGGGTCGAAAAACTGTTTTTT.

The CDR3 bases are TGCGCCAGCAGCTTGAGAGGCGGGGGGAACACCGGGGAGCTGTTTTTT. Translated: CASSLRGGGNTGELFF. The chain recombines TRBV5-1 with TRBJ2-2, with 7 bases lining up with TRBD2. V was clipped by 1 base and J by 1 base; unmatched bases: 4. The CDR3 totals 16 residues. Germline CDR1 SGHRS, CDR2 YFSETQ.

The chain combines TRBV5-1 with TRBJ2-3; D is possibly TRBD1 (5 bases). Per the germline V gene, CDR1 is SGHRS and CDR2 is YFSETQ. This CDR3 contains 14 residues. V lost 1 base and J 2 bases, leaving 8 bases between the germline ends. The CDR3 sequence: CASSLQGPTDTQYF. CDR3 nucleotides: TGCGCCAGCAGCTTGCAGGGCCCCACAGATACGCAGTATTTT. The entire variable domain, with the rest obtained from reference TRBV5-1 and TRBJ2-3, is as follows: KAGVTQTPRYLIKTRGQQVTLSCSPISGHRSVSWYQQTPGQGLQFLFEYFSETQRNKGNFPGRFSGRQFSNSRSEMNVSTLELGDSALYLCASSLQGPTDTQYFGPGTRLTVL.

This clone was counted between two and nine times. This chain links TRBV7-8 with TRBJ1-3, with 7 bases fitting TRBD1. From germline, CDR1 is SGHVS and CDR2 FQNEAQ. The CDR3 runs to 15 residues. V shed 2 bases and J 0 bases; nucleotides not matched to a gene: 1. In nucleotides, the CDR3 is TGTGCCAGCAGCTTAACAGGGGTCTCTGGAAACACCATATATTTT. Protein product: CASSLTGVSGNTIYF.

The chain uses TRBV3-1 (or the pseudogene TRBV3-2) and TRBJ1-2, with a tentative D call TRBD1 (6 bases). The CDR3 is made up of 14 amino acids. Per germline, CDR1 LGHDT and CDR2 YNNKEL (reference sequence). The V end lost 6 bases, the J end lost 6 bases, and 17 bases lay between the germline ends. The CDR3, as DNA: TGTGCCAGCAGGCAACAGGGTGGCGGAGATGGCTACACCTTC. Translated, it gives CASRQQGGGDGYTF.

The chain employs TRBV19 and TRBJ2-2; possibly TRBD2 for D (6 bases). V lost 7 bases to trimming and J lost 6 bases, with 15 bases between them. This CDR3 is built from 14 residues. In germline, CDR1 is LNHDA, CDR2 SQIVND (reference sequence). In nucleotides, the CDR3 is TGTGCCAGTACCCCAGTGGGGGGTCCCGGGGAGCTGTTTTTT. Protein: CASTPVGGPGELFF. The whole variable domain, remainder taken from reference TRBV19 and TRBJ2-2, is DGGITQSPKYLFRKEGQNVTLSCEQNLNHDAMYWYRQDPGQGLRLIYYSQIVNDFQKGDIAEGYSVSREKKESFPLTVTSAQKNPTAFYLCASTPVGGPGELFFGEGSRLTVL.